This TCR beta chain was captured by sequencing in a study of blood T cell repertoires in COVID-19. Study at large: Whether acute or convalescent, the COVID-19 samples came from the United States, Italy and Spain.

Libraries were prepared by immunoSEQ multiplex PCR; TCRdb keeps only in-frame clonotypes and omits some of them. The table lists about 440,000 clones, 75% to 90% of them singletons. The receptor was derived from a woman aged 25-40 years with acute or convalescent COVID-19. Sequenced: peripheral blood.

CDR3 sequence: CASSLSGQELYEQYF. The CDR3 nucleotides are TGTGCCAGCAGTTTATCCGGACAGGAACTCTACGAGCAGTACTTC. V gene TRBV27 combines with J gene TRBJ2-7; 7 bases map to TRBD1. There are 15 residues in the CDR3. Germline V gene sequence: CDR1 MNHEY, CDR2 SMNVEV (reference sequence). The V and J ends lost 0 bases and 3 bases, in that order; junction bases with no gene match: 5.